This T cell receptor (beta chain) is from a study of T-cell reconstitution after alpha-beta-depleted transplantation in children. The CDR3 loop spans 12 amino acids. Trimming stripped 6 bases from V and 3 bases from J, with 7 bases between. For TCRbeta, the library was prepared with unique molecular identifiers. Using its own MiXCR run on the PCR reads, TCRdb lists one record per CDR3 protein. The sample includes about 610,000 distinct CDR3 sequences, under 12% of them seen just once. The table lists this clonotype with many counts. Material: PBMCs from the stem cell graft donor, obtained from the stem cell graft. The J gene is TRBJ2-3, the V gene TRBV12-3 or TRBV12-4, with D unclear. This receptor was taken from a human donor who donated a stem cell graft to a child with acute myeloid leukemia. The CDR3 loop reads CASSPWTDTQYF. CDR3 nucleotide sequence: TGTGCCAGCAGCCCCTGGACAGATACGCAGTATTTT.